The 26 T cell receptor beta chains reported below all come from one sample, sequenced in a study of cytotoxic CD8 clonotypes in ibrutinib-treated CLL. Measured with immunoSEQ multiplex PCR; TCRdb has only the in-frame clones, and not every one. The sample has about 140,000 clones, about 84% seen once. Here the sequenced sample was PBMCs, taken after 36 months of ibrutinib treatment. The source of these receptors is a human donor with chronic lymphocytic leukemia.

The count of this clone is one. Different DNA sequences within this sample yield the same CDR3. The chain joins TRBV7-9 to TRBJ2-7, with unresolved D. This CDR3 has 14 amino acids. Germline V gene data show CDR1 as SEHNR and CDR2 as FQNEAQ (reference sequence). V gave up 0 bases and J gave up 0 bases, with 6 bases separating them. The CDR3: CASSLAGSSYEQYF. In nucleotides, the CDR3 is TGTGCCAGCAGCTTAGCGGGCAGCTCCTACGAGCAGTACTTC.

The sample holds one count of this clone. V usage is TRBV5-6 and J usage is TRBJ2-1; TRBD1 or TRBD2 may be the D gene (5 bases each). This CDR3 is built from 16 residues. Germline CDR1 SGHDT, CDR2 YYEEEE. The germline V and J ends were trimmed by 4 bases and 6 bases, with 20 bases remaining between them. The CDR3 sequence: CASSPPGTVYGNEQFF. CDR3 DNA: TGTGCCAGCAGCCCTCCCGGGACGGTCTACGGCAATGAGCAGTTCTTC.

In this sample, this clone turned up once. This chain joins TRBV28 and TRBJ2-1, with D possibly TRBD2 on 5 matching bases. The CDR3 extends over 15 amino acids. V was cut by 6 bases and J by 2 bases, with 14 bases left in between. Germline V gene sequence: CDR1 MDHEN, CDR2 SYDVKM. Written as DNA, the CDR3 is TGTGCCAGCAGCCGCGGGCAACGTCCCTACAATGAGCAGTTCTTC. It encodes CASSRGQRPYNEQFF.

The chain recombines TRBV6-6 with TRBJ1-2, with 7 bases lining up with TRBD1. Germline-derived CDR1 and CDR2 are MNHNY and SVGAGI (reference sequence). Losses at the gene ends were 5 bases for V and 7 bases for J; bases not matched to a gene: 16. CDR3 length: 16 residues. In DNA form, the CDR3 reads TGTGCCAGCAGTCCAACTACAGGGGTTCGCTTTTCTGGCTACACCTTC. Residues: CASSPTTGVRFSGYTF.

The chain carries TRBV5-1 and TRBJ2-3; unclear D gene. The CDR3 has 16 amino acids. V was cut by 4 bases and J by 0 bases, with 15 bases left in between. Germline CDR1 reads SGHRS; CDR2 reads YFSETQ. CDR3 DNA sequence: TGCGCCAGCAGCCTCCGAACGGCGGTAAGCACAGATACGCAGTATTTT. It encodes CASSLRTAVSTDTQYF.

The gene calls are TRBV6-1 and TRBJ1-2; 8 nucleotides agree with TRBD1. The CDR3 has 15 amino acids. Germline V gives CDR1 MNHNS, CDR2 SASEGT. The trim removed 4 bases at V and 4 bases at J, leaving 8 bases unmatched. The DNA for the CDR3 is TGTGCCAGCAGTGCCAGGGGGCGCGGTCCCTATGGCTACACCTTC. Translation: CASSARGRGPYGYTF.

The genes are TRBV4-1 and TRBJ1-5; D perhaps matches TRBD1 (6 bases). The V end lost 6 bases, the J end lost 3 bases, and 9 bases lay between the germline ends. The CDR3 consists of 13 residues. The germline CDR1 and CDR2 sequences are MGHRA and YSYEKL. In DNA, the CDR3 is TGCGCCAGCAGGGACAGTAACAATCAGCCCCAGCATTTT. Translating gives CASRDSNNQPQHF.

V and J are TRBV7-9 and TRBJ1-4; no clear D gene. V dropped 1 base and J dropped 8 bases, with 14 bases sitting between them. This CDR3 has 15 residues. The germline V gene encodes CDR1 SEHNR and CDR2 FQNEAQ (reference sequence). CDR3 sequence (DNA): TGTGCCAGCAGCTTAGTTACGGGTTTCGAAGAAAAACTGTTTTTT. This translates into CASSLVTGFEEKLFF.

J is TRBJ2-1 and V is TRBV27; D remains unclear. Per germline, CDR1 MNHEY and CDR2 SMNVEV (reference sequence). The CDR3 has 13 amino acids. The V end lost 2 bases, the J end lost 7 bases, and 9 bases lay between the germline ends. The CDR3 DNA follows: TGTGCCAGCAGTTTAGTGGGGTTGAATGAGCAGTTCTTC. It is translated as CASSLVGLNEQFF.

This clone was seen a few times. The gene calls are TRBV27 and TRBJ1-5; 10 positions match TRBD1. CDR1 and CDR2 (germline): MNHEY, SMNVEV (reference sequence). Germline trimming cut 5 bases from V and 0 bases from J; bases unmatched to any gene: 4. The CDR3 extends over 16 amino acids. In nucleotides, the CDR3 is TGTGCCAGCAGTCGGGACAGGGGTCTTAGCAATCAGCCCCAGCATTTT. Translating gives CASSRDRGLSNQPQHF.

V is TRBV4-1 and J is TRBJ1-2; D gene unclear. The CDR3 runs 18 residues. The germline V and J ends were trimmed by 1 base and 2 bases, with 20 bases remaining between them. CDR1 MGHRA and CDR2 YSYEKL come from the germline V gene. CDR3 loop: CASSQGVPGSIWNYGYTF. Here the CDR3 DNA reads TGCGCCAGCAGCCAAGGGGTTCCCGGGTCTATCTGGAACTATGGCTACACCTTC.

There are a few counts of this clone. The chain uses TRBV28 and TRBJ1-2; 7 nucleotides line up with TRBD1. V gave up 4 bases and J gave up 6 bases; unmatched junction bases: 5. Germline V gives CDR1 MDHEN, CDR2 SYDVKM. CDR3 length: 13 residues. The CDR3 DNA follows: TGTGCCAGCAGTTCCGGACAGGTCGATGGCTACACCTTC. Encoded protein: CASSSGQVDGYTF.

The rearrangement joins TRBV5-6 to TRBJ1-2; a weak D match, TRBD1 (5 bases). Trimming removed 1 base from V and 7 bases from J, with 14 bases in between. Looked up from germline, CDR1 is SGHDT and CDR2 is YYEEEE. The CDR3 spans 14 residues. This chain's CDR3 is CASSLPSDRGGYTF. The DNA for the CDR3 is TGTGCCAGCAGCTTGCCCTCAGACAGAGGTGGCTACACCTTC.

J is TRBJ1-4 and V is TRBV19; D is undetermined. Germline CDR1 LNHDA, CDR2 SQIVND (reference sequence). The germline V and J ends were trimmed by 4 bases and 1 base, with 7 bases remaining between them. The length of the CDR3 is 14 residues. The CDR3 here is CASSTAQTNEKLFF. The CDR3 nucleotides are TGTGCCAGTAGTACTGCCCAAACTAATGAAAAACTGTTTTTT. Looking up the rest from reference TRBV19 and TRBJ1-4 gives the full variable domain: DGGITQSPKYLFRKEGQNVTLSCEQNLNHDAMYWYRQDPGQGLRLIYYSQIVNDFQKGDIAEGYSVSREKKESFPLTVTSAQKNPTAFYLCASSTAQTNEKLFFGSGTQLSVL.

The chain recombines TRBV18 with TRBJ2-7, with D possibly being TRBD1 (7 bases). V shed 4 bases and J shed 2 bases, with 15 bases lying between them. Looked up from germline, CDR1 is KGHSH and CDR2 is LQKENI. This CDR3 comprises 15 residues. The CDR3, as DNA: TGTGCCAGCTCACTACCTCCAGGGGGGACCTACGAGCAGTACTTC. This gives the protein CASSLPPGGTYEQYF.

The gene calls are TRBV11-2 and TRBJ2-7, with D unclear. V lost 3 bases and J 5 bases, leaving 8 bases between the germline ends. Germline V CDR1 and CDR2: SGHAT, FQNNGV. The CDR3 is 12 amino acids. As DNA, the CDR3 is TGTGCCAGCAGCTTGGTCAGTAACGAGCAGTACTTC. Translation: CASSLVSNEQYF.

The gene calls are TRBV29-1 and TRBJ2-7, with D maybe TRBD2 (7 bases). Germline V gene sequence: CDR1 SQVTM, CDR2 ANQGSEA. This CDR3 is 13 amino acids long. V lost 3 bases, J lost 6 bases, and 15 bases lay in between. CDR3 sequence reads: CSVEGGARGEQYF. CDR3 nucleotide sequence: TGCAGCGTTGAGGGGGGGGCCCGGGGCGAGCAGTACTTC.

The chain joins TRBV7-9 to TRBJ2-2; TRBD1 aligns across 10 bases. Germline trimming cut 1 base from V and 5 bases from J; bases unmatched to any gene: 7. The CDR3 contains 17 residues. Per the germline V gene, CDR1 is SEHNR and CDR2 is FQNEAQ (reference sequence). The CDR3 region has the DNA TGTGCCAGCAGCTTAGTTTCGGGACAGGGGTGGACCGGGGAGCTGTTTTTT. It codes for CASSLVSGQGWTGELFF.

This clone was recorded once. This chain joins TRBV5-1 and TRBJ2-1, with TRBD2 identical over 11 bases. V was clipped by 0 bases and J by 9 bases; unmatched bases: 8. Germline CDR1 SGHRS, CDR2 YFSETQ. This CDR3 contains 16 residues. CDR3 protein: CASSLGLLAGAGEQFF. Written as DNA, the CDR3 is TGCGCCAGCAGCTTGGGTTTACTAGCGGGAGCTGGTGAGCAGTTCTTC.

The chain combines TRBV5-5 with TRBJ1-3, with D maybe TRBD1 (5 bases). The ends were cut back, 4 bases at V and 0 bases at J, with 17 bases in the middle. Germline-derived CDR1 and CDR2 are SGHKS and YYEKEE (reference sequence). The CDR3 covers 17 residues. This CDR3 reads CASSPSGGIRSGNTIYF. CDR3 DNA sequence: TGTGCCAGCAGCCCTTCGGGGGGTATCCGCTCTGGAAACACCATATATTTT.

This clone was counted once. The chain links TRBV2 to TRBJ1-1; D is ambiguous. Germline loops: CDR1 SNHLY, CDR2 FYNNEI. The CDR3 covers 12 residues. V dropped 10 bases and J dropped 0 bases, with 9 bases sitting between them. The CDR3 region is CAIQGLNTEAFF. Here the CDR3 DNA reads TGTGCCATTCAAGGACTGAACACTGAAGCTTTCTTT.

CDR3 amino acids: CASSSGRLKNIQYF. In DNA form, the CDR3 reads TGTGCCAGCAGTTCGGGACGGCTCAAAAACATTCAGTACTTC. V gene TRBV6-5 combines with J gene TRBJ2-4; D may match TRBD1 or TRBD2 (5 bases each). V lost 4 bases, J lost 3 bases, and 10 bases lay in between. CDR1 is MNHEY and CDR2 is SVGAGI in the germline V gene. The CDR3 has 14 amino acids.

The chain combines TRBV4-1 with TRBJ1-2; 9 nucleotides match TRBD1. Germline trimming cut 0 bases from V and 4 bases from J; bases unmatched to any gene: 6. Germline V gene data show CDR1 as MGHRA and CDR2 as YSYEKL. This CDR3 comprises 16 residues. In nucleotides, the CDR3 is TGCGCCAGCAGCCAAGATTTGGGACAGGGACGCTATGGCTACACCTTC. As protein: CASSQDLGQGRYGYTF.

V usage is TRBV6-5 and J usage is TRBJ1-5, with D perhaps matching TRBD1 (6 bases). Trimming left V 2 bases short and J 1 base short, with 12 bases between. The CDR3 runs to 16 residues. Germline V CDR1 and CDR2: MNHEY, SVGAGI. CDR3: CASSYASRGSNQPQHF. The CDR3 coding sequence is TGTGCCAGCAGTTACGCCTCCAGGGGAAGCAATCAGCCCCAGCATTTT.

The chain employs TRBV9 and TRBJ1-2; D is unclear. The CDR3 totals 14 residues. The V end was cut by 0 bases, the J end by 5 bases, with 11 bases between. Germline V gene lookup returns CDR1 SGDLS and CDR2 YYNGEE. CDR3 region: CASSVGVGNYGYTF. The CDR3 DNA follows: TGTGCCAGCAGCGTAGGGGTGGGAAATTATGGCTACACCTTC. The variable domain in full, with the rest retrieved from reference TRBV9 and TRBJ1-2, is DSGVTQTPKHLITATGQRVTLRCSPRSGDLSVYWYQQSLDQGLQFLIQYYNGEERAKGNILERFSAQQFPDLHSELNLSSLELGDSALYFCASSVGVGNYGYTFGSGTRLTVV.

J is TRBJ2-3 and V is TRBV2, with D possibly matching TRBD1 (6 bases). Looked up from germline, CDR1 is SNHLY and CDR2 is FYNNEI. This CDR3 has 15 residues. V shed 0 bases and J shed 6 bases, with 13 bases lying between them. The chain's CDR3 is CASSEALTGWDTQYF. CDR3 DNA sequence: TGTGCCAGCAGTGAAGCGTTAACAGGGTGGGATACGCAGTATTTT.